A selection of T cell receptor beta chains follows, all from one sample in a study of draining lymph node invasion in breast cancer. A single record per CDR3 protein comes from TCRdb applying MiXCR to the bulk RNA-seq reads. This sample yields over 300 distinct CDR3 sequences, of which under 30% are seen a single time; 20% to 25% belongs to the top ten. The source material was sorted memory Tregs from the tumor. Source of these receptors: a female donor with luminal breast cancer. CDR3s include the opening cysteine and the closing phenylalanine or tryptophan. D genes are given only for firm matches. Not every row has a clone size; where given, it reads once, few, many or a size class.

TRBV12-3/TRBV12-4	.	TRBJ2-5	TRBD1	TGTGCTAGCAGTTTAGCCGGGACAGGGAAAGAGACCCAGTACTTC	CASSLAGTGKETQYF
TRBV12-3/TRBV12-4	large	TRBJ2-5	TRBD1	TGTGCCAGCAGTTTAGCCGGGACAGGGGAAGAGACCCAGTACTTC	CASSLAGTGEETQYF
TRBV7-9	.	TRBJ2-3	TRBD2	TGTGCCAGCAGCTTTACCGGGGGAGGGGCAGATACGCAGTATTTT	CASSFTGGGADTQYF
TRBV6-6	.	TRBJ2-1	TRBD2	TGTGCCAGCAGTTCCGTCCTAGCGGGGGGCCCGAATGAGCAGTTCTTC	CASSSVLAGGPNEQFF
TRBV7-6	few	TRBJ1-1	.	TGTGCCAGCAGCTTAGGGGTGGGGCACCCTGAAGCTTTCTTT	CASSLGVGHPEAFF
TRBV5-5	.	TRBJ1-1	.	TGTGCCAGCACCACGGGGGGGCTTACTGAAGCTTTCTTT	CASTTGGLTEAFF
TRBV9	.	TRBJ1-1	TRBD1	TGTGCCAGCAGCGTTTGGGACAGGAACACTGAAGCTTTCTTT	CASSVWDRNTEAFF
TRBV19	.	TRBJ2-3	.	TGTGCCAGTAGTGGCAGACTCACCGGCACAGATACGCAGTATTTT	CASSGRLTGTDTQYF
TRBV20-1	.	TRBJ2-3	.	TGCAGTGCTAGGGGGCTAGGAGGTGGTGCGCAGTATTTT	CSARGLGGGAQYF
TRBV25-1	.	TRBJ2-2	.	TGTGCCAGCAGTGAAGGGGGCTCCGGGGAGCTGTTTTTT	CASSEGGSGELFF
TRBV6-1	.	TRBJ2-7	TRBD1	TGTGCCAGCAGTGCCCCTAGACAGGGCGGCCGCTACGAGCAGTACTTC	CASSAPRQGGRYEQYF
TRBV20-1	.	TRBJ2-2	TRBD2	TGCAGTGCTAGATCCATCCCGGGGGAGGGAGCGTTGGGGGAGCTGTTTTTT	CSARSIPGEGALGELFF
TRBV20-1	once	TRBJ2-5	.	TGCAGTGGCGAAGATCAAGAGACCCAGTACTTC	CSGEDQETQYF
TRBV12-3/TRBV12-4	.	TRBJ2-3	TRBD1	TGTGCCAGCAGTTCCCTGTCGACAGGGCGGCCAGATACGCAGTATTTT	CASSSLSTGRPDTQYF
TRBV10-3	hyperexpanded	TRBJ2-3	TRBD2	TGTGCCATCAGTGGGACTAGTAGCAATACGCAGTATTTT	CAISGTSSNTQYF
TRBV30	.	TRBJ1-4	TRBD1	TGTGCCTGGAACAGGGGCGTTAGAGCAACTAATGAAAAACTGTTTTTT	CAWNRGVRATNEKLFF
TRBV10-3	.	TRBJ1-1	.	TGTGCCATCAGTGGTATACGCGCGACTGAAGCTCTCTTT	CAISGIRATEALF
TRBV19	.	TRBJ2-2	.	TGTGCCAGTAGCCCCGGCCTAGTAGTCACCGGGGAGCTGTTTTTT	CASSPGLVVTGELFF
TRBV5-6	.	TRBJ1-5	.	TGTGCCAGCAGCTTGCGGGTTCGCAATCAGCCCCAGCATTTT	CASSLRVRNQPQHF
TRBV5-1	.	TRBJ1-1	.	TGCGCCAGCAGACTGGACAAGAACACTGAAGCTTTCTTT	CASRLDKNTEAFF
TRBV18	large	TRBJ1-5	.	TGTGCCAGCTCACCAACCTCGAGCAATCAGCCCCAGCATTTT	CASSPTSSNQPQHF
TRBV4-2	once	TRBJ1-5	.	TGTGCCAGCAGCCAAGAAGGATCGGAAAATAGCAATCAGCCCCAGCATTTT	CASSQEGSENSNQPQHF
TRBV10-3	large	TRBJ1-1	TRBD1	TGTGCCATCAGTTCCAGGGGGGACACTGAAGCTTTCTTT	CAISSRGDTEAFF
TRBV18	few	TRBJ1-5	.	TGTGCCAGCTCACCACAAAGTTCGCATCAGCCCCAGCATTTT	CASSPQSSHQPQHF
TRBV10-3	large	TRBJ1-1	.	TGTGCCATCAGTGACGGGGGGACTGAAGCTTTCTTT	CAISDGGTEAFF
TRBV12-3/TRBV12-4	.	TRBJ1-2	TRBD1	TGTGCCAGCAGCACACAGGGGTTTGAGGATGGCTACACCTTC	CASSTQGFEDGYTF
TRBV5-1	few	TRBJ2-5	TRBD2	TGCGCCAGCAGCTTTGGCGCGGGGGGGCCCCAAGAGACCCAGTACTTC	CASSFGAGGPQETQYF